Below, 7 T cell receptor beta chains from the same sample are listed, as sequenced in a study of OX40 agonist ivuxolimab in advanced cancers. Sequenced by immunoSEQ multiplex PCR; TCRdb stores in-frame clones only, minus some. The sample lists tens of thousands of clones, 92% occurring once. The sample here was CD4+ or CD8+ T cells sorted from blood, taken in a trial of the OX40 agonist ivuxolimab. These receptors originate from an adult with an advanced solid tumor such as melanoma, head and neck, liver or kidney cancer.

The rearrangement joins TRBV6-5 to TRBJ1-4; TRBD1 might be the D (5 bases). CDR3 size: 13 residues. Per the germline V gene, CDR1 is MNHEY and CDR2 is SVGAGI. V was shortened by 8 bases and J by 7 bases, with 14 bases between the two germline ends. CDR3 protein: CASGPRGGEKLFF. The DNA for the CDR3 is TGTGCCAGCGGGCCAAGGGGTGGTGAAAAACTGTTTTTT.

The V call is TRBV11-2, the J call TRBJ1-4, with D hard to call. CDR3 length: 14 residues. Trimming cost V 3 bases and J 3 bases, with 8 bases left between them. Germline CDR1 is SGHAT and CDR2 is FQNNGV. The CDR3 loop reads CASSLSRSNEKLFF. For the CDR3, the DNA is TGTGCCAGCAGCTTGTCCAGATCTAATGAAAAACTGTTTTTT. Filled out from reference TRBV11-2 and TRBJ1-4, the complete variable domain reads EAGVAQSPRYKIIEKRQSVAFWCNPISGHATLYWYQQILGQGPKLLIQFQNNGVVDDSQLPKDRFSAERLKGVDSTLKIQPAKLEDSAVYLCASSLSRSNEKLFFGSGTQLSVL.

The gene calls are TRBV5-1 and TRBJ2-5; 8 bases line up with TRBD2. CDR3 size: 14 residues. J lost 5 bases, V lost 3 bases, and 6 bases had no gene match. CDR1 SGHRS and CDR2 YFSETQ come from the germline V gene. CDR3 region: CASSSGGDWETQYF. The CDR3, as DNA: TGCGCCAGCAGCTCGGGAGGGGATTGGGAGACCCAGTACTTC.

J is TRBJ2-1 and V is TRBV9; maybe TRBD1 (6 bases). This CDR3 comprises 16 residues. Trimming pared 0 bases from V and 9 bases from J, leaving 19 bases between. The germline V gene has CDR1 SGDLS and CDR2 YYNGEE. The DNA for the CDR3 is TGTGCCAGCAGCGTAGGATGGAGAGGGGGAACAGGTGAGCAGTTCTTC. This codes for CASSVGWRGGTGEQFF.

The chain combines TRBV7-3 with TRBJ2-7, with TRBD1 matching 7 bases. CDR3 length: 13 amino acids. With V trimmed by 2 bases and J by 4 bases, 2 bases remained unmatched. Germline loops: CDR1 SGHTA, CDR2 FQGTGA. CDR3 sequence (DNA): TGTGCCAGCAGCTTACAGGGGGAGTACGAGCAGTACTTC. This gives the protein CASSLQGEYEQYF.

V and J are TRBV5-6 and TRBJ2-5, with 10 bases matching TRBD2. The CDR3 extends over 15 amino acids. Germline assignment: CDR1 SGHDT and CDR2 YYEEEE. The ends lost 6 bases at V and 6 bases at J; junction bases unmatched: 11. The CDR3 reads CASTFMSGGAQTQYF. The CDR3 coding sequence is TGTGCCAGCACCTTTATGAGCGGGGGGGCCCAGACCCAGTACTTC.

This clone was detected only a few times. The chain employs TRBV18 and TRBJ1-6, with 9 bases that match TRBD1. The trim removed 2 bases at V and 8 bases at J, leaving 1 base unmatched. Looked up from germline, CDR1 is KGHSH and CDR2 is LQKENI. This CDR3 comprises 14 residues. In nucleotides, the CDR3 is TGTGCCAGCTCACCAAGGACAGGGGATTCACCCCTCCACTTT. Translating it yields CASSPRTGDSPLHF.